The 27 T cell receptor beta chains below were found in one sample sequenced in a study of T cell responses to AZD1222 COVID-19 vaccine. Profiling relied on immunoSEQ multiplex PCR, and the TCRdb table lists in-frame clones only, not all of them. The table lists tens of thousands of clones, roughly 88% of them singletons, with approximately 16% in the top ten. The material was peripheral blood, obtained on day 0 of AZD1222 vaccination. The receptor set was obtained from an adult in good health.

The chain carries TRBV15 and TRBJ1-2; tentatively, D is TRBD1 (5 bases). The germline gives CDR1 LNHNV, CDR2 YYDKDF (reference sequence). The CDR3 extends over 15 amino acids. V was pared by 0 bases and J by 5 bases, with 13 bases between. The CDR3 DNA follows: TGTGCCACCAGCAGAGATCCGGCTGGGGGGTATGGCTACACCTTC. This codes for CATSRDPAGGYGYTF.

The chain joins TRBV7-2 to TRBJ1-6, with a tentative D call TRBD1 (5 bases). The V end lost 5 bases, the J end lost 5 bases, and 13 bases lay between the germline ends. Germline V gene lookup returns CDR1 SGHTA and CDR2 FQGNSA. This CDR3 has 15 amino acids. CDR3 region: CASSAQGRDNSPLHF. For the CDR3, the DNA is TGTGCCAGCAGCGCCCAGGGTCGGGATAATTCACCCCTCCACTTT. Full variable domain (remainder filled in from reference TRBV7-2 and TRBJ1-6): GAGVSQSPSNKVTEKGKDVELRCDPISGHTALYWYRQSLGQGLEFLIYFQGNSAPDKSGLPSDRFSAERTGGSVSTLTIQRTQQEDSAVYLCASSAQGRDNSPLHFGNGTRLTVT.

CDR3 sequence (DNA): TGTGCCAGCAGTTACCAGGGGGCCTACGGGGAGCTGTTTTTT. Its translation is CASSYQGAYGELFF. The V gene is TRBV6-5, the J gene TRBJ2-2; 8 bases align to TRBD1. CDR1 is MNHEY and CDR2 is SVGAGI in the germline V gene. CDR3 size: 14 residues. Trimming took 2 bases from V and 7 from J; bases not matched to a gene: 3.

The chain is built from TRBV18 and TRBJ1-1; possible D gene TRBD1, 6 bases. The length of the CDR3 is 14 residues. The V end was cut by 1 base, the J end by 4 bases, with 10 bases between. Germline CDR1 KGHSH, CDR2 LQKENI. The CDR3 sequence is CASSPLDRGTEAFF. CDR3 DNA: TGTGCCAGCTCACCACTGGACAGAGGCACTGAAGCTTTCTTT.

The CDR3 reads CASSFRLEIGTGELFF. CDR3 nucleotide sequence: TGTGCCAGCAGTTTCCGACTAGAGATAGGCACCGGGGAGCTGTTTTTT. This chain uses TRBV28 with TRBJ2-2; D possibly corresponds to TRBD2 (6 bases). Germline V gene sequence: CDR1 MDHEN, CDR2 SYDVKM. CDR3 size: 16 residues. The V and J ends lost 3 bases and 4 bases respectively, with 15 bases between them. The full variable domain, in which reference TRBV28 and TRBJ2-2 provide the parts outside the CDR3, is DVKVTQSSRYLVKRTGEKVFLECVQDMDHENMFWYRQDPGLGLRLIYFSYDVKMKEKGDIPEGYSVSREKKERFSLILESASTNQTSMYLCASSFRLEIGTGELFFGEGSRLTVL.

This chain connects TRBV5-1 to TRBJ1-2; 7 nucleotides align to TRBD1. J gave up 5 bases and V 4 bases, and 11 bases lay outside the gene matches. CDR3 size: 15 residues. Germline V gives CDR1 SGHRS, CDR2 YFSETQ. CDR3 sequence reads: CASSHKGQSEYGYTF. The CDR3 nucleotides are TGCGCCAGCAGCCATAAGGGACAGTCGGAGTATGGCTACACCTTC.

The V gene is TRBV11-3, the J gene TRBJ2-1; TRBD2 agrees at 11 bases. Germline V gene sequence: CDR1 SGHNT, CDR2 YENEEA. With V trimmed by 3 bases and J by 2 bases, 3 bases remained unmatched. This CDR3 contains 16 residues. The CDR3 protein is CASSLLAGGAYNEQFF. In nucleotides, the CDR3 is TGTGCCAGCAGCTTGCTAGCGGGGGGAGCCTACAATGAGCAGTTCTTC.

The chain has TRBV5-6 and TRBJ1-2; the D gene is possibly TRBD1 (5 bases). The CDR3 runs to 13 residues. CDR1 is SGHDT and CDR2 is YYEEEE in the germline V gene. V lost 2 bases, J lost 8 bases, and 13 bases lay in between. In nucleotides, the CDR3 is TGTGCCAGCAGCTTTCATGGGGCATCGGGCTACACCTTC. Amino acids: CASSFHGASGYTF.

CDR3 sequence (DNA): TGTGCCAGCAGTGAACGGTATCAGGGAAATTTTGAAGCTTTCTTT. Its translation: CASSERYQGNFEAFF. The genes are TRBV25-1 and TRBJ1-1, with a possible D match to TRBD1 (5 bases). V lost 2 bases and J 7 bases, leaving 17 bases between the germline ends. This CDR3 has 15 residues. CDR1 and CDR2 from the germline V gene are MGHDK and SYGVNS.

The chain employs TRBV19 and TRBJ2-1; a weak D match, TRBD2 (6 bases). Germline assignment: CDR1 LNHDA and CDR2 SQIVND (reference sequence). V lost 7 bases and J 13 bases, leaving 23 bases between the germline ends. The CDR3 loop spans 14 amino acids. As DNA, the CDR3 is TGTGCCAGTAAACCTTCAGTTGCGGGATTTGACCAGTTCTTC. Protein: CASKPSVAGFDQFF.

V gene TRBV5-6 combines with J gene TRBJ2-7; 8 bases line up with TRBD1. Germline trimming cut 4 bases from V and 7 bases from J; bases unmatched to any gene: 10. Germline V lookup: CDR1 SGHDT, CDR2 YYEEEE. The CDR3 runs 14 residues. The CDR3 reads CASSPQWTGFEQYF. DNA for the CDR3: TGTGCCAGCAGCCCCCAATGGACAGGGTTTGAGCAGTACTTC.

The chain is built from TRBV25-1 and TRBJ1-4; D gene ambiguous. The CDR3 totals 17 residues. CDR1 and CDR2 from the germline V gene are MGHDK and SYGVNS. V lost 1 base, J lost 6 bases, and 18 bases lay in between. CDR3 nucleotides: TGTGCCAGCAGTGAATGGTCTAGGAGGGTTGGGGATGAAAAACTGTTTTTT. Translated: CASSEWSRRVGDEKLFF.

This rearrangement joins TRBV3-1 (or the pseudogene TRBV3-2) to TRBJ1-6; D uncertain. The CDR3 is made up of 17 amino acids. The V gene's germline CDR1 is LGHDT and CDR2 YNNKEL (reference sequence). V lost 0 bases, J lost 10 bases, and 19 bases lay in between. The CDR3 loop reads CASSQDLGSVFGSPLHF. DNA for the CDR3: TGTGCCAGCAGCCAAGACCTGGGGTCGGTGTTCGGCTCACCCCTCCACTTT.

The CDR3 spells CASSLERGGSRPQHF. The CDR3 bases are TGTGCCAGCAGCTTGGAGCGAGGGGGCTCTCGGCCCCAGCATTTT. The chain uses TRBV5-5 and TRBJ1-5, with 7 bases fitting TRBD1. The germline gives CDR1 SGHKS, CDR2 YYEKEE (reference sequence). The junction had 9 bases not matched to a gene; V was cut back by 0 bases and J by 9 bases. There are 15 residues in the CDR3.

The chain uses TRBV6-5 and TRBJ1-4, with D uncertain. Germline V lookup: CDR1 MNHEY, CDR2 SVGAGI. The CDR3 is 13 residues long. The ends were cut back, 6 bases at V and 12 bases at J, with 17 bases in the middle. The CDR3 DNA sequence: TGTGCCAGCAGAGACTCATGGGGAGAAGAACTGTTTTTT. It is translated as CASRDSWGEELFF.

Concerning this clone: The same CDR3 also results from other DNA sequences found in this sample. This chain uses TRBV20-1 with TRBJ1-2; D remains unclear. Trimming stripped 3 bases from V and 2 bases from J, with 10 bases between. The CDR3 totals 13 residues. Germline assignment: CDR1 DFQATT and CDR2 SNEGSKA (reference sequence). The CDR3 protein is CSASPGGNYGYTF. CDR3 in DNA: TGCAGTGCTAGTCCCGGTGGGAACTATGGCTACACCTTC.

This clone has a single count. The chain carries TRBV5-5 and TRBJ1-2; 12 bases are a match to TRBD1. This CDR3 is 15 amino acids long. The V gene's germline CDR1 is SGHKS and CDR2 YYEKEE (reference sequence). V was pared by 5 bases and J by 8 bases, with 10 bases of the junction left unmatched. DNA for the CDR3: TGTGCCAGCAGATCGGGACAGGGGGCGTATCAAGGCTACACCTTC. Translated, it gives CASRSGQGAYQGYTF.

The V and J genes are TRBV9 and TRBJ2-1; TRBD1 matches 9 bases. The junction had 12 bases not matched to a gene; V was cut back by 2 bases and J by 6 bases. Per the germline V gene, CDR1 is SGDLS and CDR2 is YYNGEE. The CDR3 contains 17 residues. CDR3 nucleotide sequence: TGTGCCAGCAGCGTCGCGGGACAGGGAGGAATAGGCAATGAGCAGTTCTTC. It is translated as CASSVAGQGGIGNEQFF.

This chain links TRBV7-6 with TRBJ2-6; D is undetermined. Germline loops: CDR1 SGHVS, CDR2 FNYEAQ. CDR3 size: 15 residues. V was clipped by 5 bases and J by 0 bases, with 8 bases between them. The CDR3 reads CASSVGPSGANVLTF. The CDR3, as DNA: TGTGCCAGCAGCGTTGGGCCCTCTGGGGCCAACGTCCTGACTTTC.

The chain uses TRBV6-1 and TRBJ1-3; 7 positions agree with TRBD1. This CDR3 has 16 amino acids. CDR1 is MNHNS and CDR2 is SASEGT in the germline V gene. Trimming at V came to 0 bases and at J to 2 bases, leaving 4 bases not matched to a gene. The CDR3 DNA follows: TGTGCCAGCAGTGAAGCACAGGGGCACGCTGGAAACACCATATATTTT. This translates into CASSEAQGHAGNTIYF.

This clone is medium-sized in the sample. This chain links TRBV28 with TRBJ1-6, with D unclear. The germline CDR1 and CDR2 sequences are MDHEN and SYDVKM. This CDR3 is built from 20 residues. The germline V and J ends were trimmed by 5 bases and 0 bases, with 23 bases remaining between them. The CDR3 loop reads CASSPPPGKGPSSYNSPLHF. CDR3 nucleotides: TGTGCCAGCAGTCCTCCCCCTGGAAAAGGACCGAGCTCCTATAATTCACCCCTCCACTTT.

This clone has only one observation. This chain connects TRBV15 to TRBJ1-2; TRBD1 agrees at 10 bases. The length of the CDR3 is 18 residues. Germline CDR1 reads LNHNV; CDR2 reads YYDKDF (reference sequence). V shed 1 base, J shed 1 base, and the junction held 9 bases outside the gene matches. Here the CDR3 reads CATSRALLRDRGNYGYTF. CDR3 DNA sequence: TGTGCCACCAGCAGAGCCCTGCTCCGGGACAGGGGTAACTATGGCTACACCTTC.

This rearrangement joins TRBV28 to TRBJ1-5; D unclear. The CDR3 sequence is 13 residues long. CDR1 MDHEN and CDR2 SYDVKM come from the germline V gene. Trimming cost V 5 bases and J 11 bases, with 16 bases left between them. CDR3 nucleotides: TGTGCCAGCAGTCCACTCGGAGCGCCGGCCCAGCATTTT. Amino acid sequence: CASSPLGAPAQHF.

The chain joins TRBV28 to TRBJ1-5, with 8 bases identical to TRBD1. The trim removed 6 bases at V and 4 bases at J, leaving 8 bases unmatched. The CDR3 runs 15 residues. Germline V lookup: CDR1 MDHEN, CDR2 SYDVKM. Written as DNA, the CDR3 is TGTGCCAGCAGGCGCTCCGGGACAGGTAATCAGCCCCAGCATTTT. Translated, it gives CASRRSGTGNQPQHF.

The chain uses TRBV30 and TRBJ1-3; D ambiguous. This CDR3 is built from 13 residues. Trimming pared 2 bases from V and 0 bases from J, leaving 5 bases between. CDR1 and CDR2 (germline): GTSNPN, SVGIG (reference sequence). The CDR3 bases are TGTGCCTGGAGTTCTTACTCTGGAAACACCATATATTTT. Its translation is CAWSSYSGNTIYF.

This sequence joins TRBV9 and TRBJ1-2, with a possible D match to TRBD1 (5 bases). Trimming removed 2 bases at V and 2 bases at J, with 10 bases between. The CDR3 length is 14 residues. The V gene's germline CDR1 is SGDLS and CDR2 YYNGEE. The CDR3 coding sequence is TGTGCCAGCAGCGTCATGTCAGGGAACTATGGCTACACCTTC. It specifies CASSVMSGNYGYTF.

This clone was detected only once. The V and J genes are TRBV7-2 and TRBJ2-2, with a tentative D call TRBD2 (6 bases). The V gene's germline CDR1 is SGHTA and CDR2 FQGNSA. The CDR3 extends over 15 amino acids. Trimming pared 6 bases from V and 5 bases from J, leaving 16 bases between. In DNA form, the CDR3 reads TGTGCCAGCAGTTATCTAGGGACTCCTACCGGGGAGCTGTTTTTT. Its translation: CASSYLGTPTGELFF.